One sample yielded the 21 T cell receptor beta chains listed below, sequenced in a study of radiation and T cells in renal cell carcinoma. Time point defined: blood 4 weeks post-SBRT, at nephrectomy. Treatment here: 15 Gy SBRT to primary tumor, nephrectomy 4 weeks later. Profiling relied on immunoSEQ multiplex PCR, and the TCRdb table lists in-frame clones only, not all of them. The table records approximately 65,000 clones, over 60% of them present only once. This sample comprised blood, obtained from a patient whose treatment included radiotherapy and nephrectomy. All receptors come from a man aged 55 to 70 with renal cell carcinoma.

V usage is TRBV5-1 and J usage is TRBJ1-6, with 7 nucleotides matching TRBD1. The germline gives CDR1 SGHRS, CDR2 YFSETQ. CDR3 size: 17 residues. V gave up 4 bases and J gave up 4 bases; unmatched junction bases: 11. This chain's CDR3 is CASSPTVGRGYNSPLHF. CDR3 coding DNA: TGCGCCAGCAGCCCAACTGTGGGCAGGGGGTATAATTCACCCCTCCACTTT.

The chain combines TRBV28 with TRBJ1-3; D not resolved. V shed 5 bases and J shed 0 bases, with 5 bases lying between them. The CDR3 consists of 13 residues. Germline V lookup: CDR1 MDHEN, CDR2 SYDVKM. DNA of the CDR3: TGTGCCAGCAGTCCCCCCTCTGGAAACACCATATATTTT. This translates into CASSPPSGNTIYF.

The chain is built from TRBV30 and TRBJ2-5, with 7 bases that match TRBD1. CDR1 and CDR2 from the germline V gene are GTSNPN and SVGIG (reference sequence). The CDR3 consists of 13 residues. J was trimmed by 1 base and V by 5 bases; bases with no gene match: 4. CDR3 residues: CAWEGQLQETQYF. DNA for the CDR3: TGTGCCTGGGAGGGACAGCTCCAAGAGACCCAGTACTTC.

This rearrangement joins TRBV5-4 to TRBJ2-5; 7 positions agree with TRBD1. CDR3 length: 13 amino acids. V lost 10 bases, J lost 2 bases, and 8 bases stayed unmatched. CDR1 is SGHNT, CDR2 YYREEE, per germline (reference sequence). DNA of the CDR3: TGTGCCGGAACGGGACAGCAACAAGAGACCCAGTACTTC. Protein: CAGTGQQQETQYF. Based on the CDR3 plus reference TRBV5-4 and TRBJ2-5, the full variable domain is ETGVTQSPTHLIKTRGQQVTLRCSSQSGHNTVSWYQQALGQGPQFIFQYYREEENGRGNFPPRFSGLQFPNYSSELNVNALELDDSALYLCAGTGQQQETQYFGPGTRLLVL.

The chain carries TRBV30 and TRBJ2-7, with D possibly being TRBD2 (6 bases). The CDR3 totals 14 residues. Trimming took off 3 bases at V and 2 bases at J, with 14 bases between the two ends. From germline, CDR1 is GTSNPN and CDR2 SVGIG (reference sequence). The CDR3 DNA reads as TGTGCCTGGAGCCCCTCCGGCGGGGCCTACGAGCAGTACTTC. Translating it yields CAWSPSGGAYEQYF. Looking up the rest from reference TRBV30 and TRBJ2-7 gives the full variable domain: SQTIHQWPATLVQPVGSPLSLECTVEGTSNPNLYWYRQAAGRGLQLLFYSVGIGQISSEVPQNLSASRPQDRQFILSSKKLLLSDSGFYLCAWSPSGGAYEQYFGPGTRLTVT.

The chain links TRBV4-3 to TRBJ2-5, with 7 nucleotides matching TRBD1. Germline V gene data show CDR1 as LGHNA and CDR2 as YSLEER. V lost 5 bases and J lost 1; bases outside the gene matches: 10. The CDR3 is 16 amino acids. The CDR3 region is CASSSVNTGAQETQYF. Here the CDR3 DNA reads TGCGCCAGCAGCTCTGTAAATACAGGGGCCCAAGAGACCCAGTACTTC.

This sequence joins TRBV6-5 and TRBJ2-2; TRBD2 matches at 9 bases. The CDR3 has 15 residues. The germline gives CDR1 MNHEY, CDR2 SVGAGI. V lost 2 bases and J lost 8; bases outside the gene matches: 6. CDR3 in DNA: TGTGCCAGCAGTTACAGGCCTAGCGGGGCAGGGGAGCTGTTTTTT. Its protein is CASSYRPSGAGELFF.

This clone has only a few counts. This chain links TRBV4-1 with TRBJ2-3; D is ambiguous. This CDR3 region has 15 residues. Trimming pared 5 bases from V and 0 bases from J, leaving 12 bases between. Per the germline V gene, CDR1 is MGHRA and CDR2 is YSYEKL. CDR3 sequence: CASSGSASSTDTQYF. CDR3 sequence (DNA): TGCGCCAGCAGCGGATCAGCCTCTAGCACAGATACGCAGTATTTT.

The chain couples TRBV2 to TRBJ1-3; D uncertain. CDR1 is SNHLY and CDR2 is FYNNEI in the germline V gene. The CDR3 consists of 13 residues. V shed 3 bases and J shed 4 bases, with 7 bases lying between them. The CDR3 nucleotides are TGTGCCAGCAGTGAGCTCCGAGGAAACACCATATATTTT. It translates to CASSELRGNTIYF.

V and J are TRBV29-1 and TRBJ2-7; D gene ambiguous. Germline V CDR1 and CDR2: SQVTM, ANQGSEA. The CDR3 is 14 residues long. V dropped 7 bases and J dropped 9 bases, with 25 bases sitting between them. In DNA form, the CDR3 reads TGCAGCGCCGATCAAAGTGGCGAAGGATCGGGGCAGTACTTC. It is translated as CSADQSGEGSGQYF.

The chain employs TRBV5-6 and TRBJ2-5, with TRBD1 matching 7 bases. The V and J ends lost 5 bases and 4 bases, in that order; junction bases with no gene match: 5. From germline, CDR1 is SGHDT and CDR2 YYEEEE. The CDR3 has 13 amino acids. CDR3 sequence (DNA): TGTGCCAGCAGAACGACAGGGAGAGAGACCCAGTACTTC. The encoded protein is CASRTTGRETQYF. The entire variable domain, with the rest obtained from reference TRBV5-6 and TRBJ2-5, is as follows: DAGVTQSPTHLIKTRGQQVTLRCSPKSGHDTVSWYQQALGQGPQFIFQYYEEEERQRGNFPDRFSGHQFPNYSSELNVNALLLGDSALYLCASRTTGRETQYFGPGTRLLVL.

J is TRBJ2-1 and V is TRBV27; 11 bases align to TRBD1. From germline, CDR1 is MNHEY and CDR2 SMNVEV (reference sequence). This CDR3 is built from 15 residues. V lost 10 bases and J lost 3; bases outside the gene matches: 8. The CDR3 spells CATGAGQGDYNEQFF. CDR3 in DNA: TGTGCCACCGGGGCGGGACAGGGGGACTACAATGAGCAGTTCTTC.

This clone was observed a handful of times. The genes are TRBV7-2 and TRBJ1-5; D is possibly TRBD1 (6 bases). Germline V gene sequence: CDR1 SGHTA, CDR2 FQGNSA. The CDR3 is 15 amino acids. The germline V and J ends were trimmed by 5 bases and 4 bases, with 15 bases remaining between them. The CDR3 is CASSPWDTPNQPQHF. The CDR3 region has the DNA TGTGCCAGCAGCCCCTGGGACACCCCAAATCAGCCCCAGCATTTT.

The CDR3 spells CASSLAGHGGETQYF. The CDR3, as DNA: TGTGCCAGCAGCTTAGCTGGACACGGGGGGGAGACCCAGTACTTC. The rearrangement uses TRBV7-2 and TRBJ2-5, with TRBD2 matching 7 bases. Germline CDR1 SGHTA, CDR2 FQGNSA. Germline trimming cut 0 bases from V and 5 bases from J; bases unmatched to any gene: 6. This CDR3 has 15 amino acids.

V and J are TRBV11-2 and TRBJ1-4, with D possibly being TRBD1 (6 bases). The CDR3 is made up of 17 amino acids. Trimming shortened V by 1 base and J by 4 bases, and 16 bases separated the two germline ends. Germline V gene data show CDR1 as SGHAT and CDR2 as FQNNGV. The CDR3 reads CASSLVGGGSINEKLFF. CDR3 nucleotides: TGTGCCAGCAGCTTAGTAGGAGGGGGAAGTATTAATGAAAAACTGTTTTTT.

The chain carries TRBV7-6 and TRBJ1-4; maybe TRBD1 (6 bases). CDR3 length: 18 amino acids. Germline-derived CDR1 and CDR2 are SGHVS and FNYEAQ. Trimming cost V 2 bases and J 3 bases, with 19 bases left between them. The CDR3 coding sequence is TGTGCCAGCAGCTTAACCAAGCCCTCGGACAGCCCTAATGAAAAACTGTTTTTT. Its translation is CASSLTKPSDSPNEKLFF.

The gene calls are TRBV5-1 and TRBJ2-3; D is ambiguous. The length of the CDR3 is 12 residues. The ends were cut back, 4 bases at V and 5 bases at J, with 8 bases in the middle. Germline CDR1 reads SGHRS; CDR2 reads YFSETQ. The CDR3 DNA is TGCGCCAGCAGCCGCTATGAAGATACGCAGTATTTT. It codes for CASSRYEDTQYF.

The V gene is TRBV6-1, the J gene TRBJ2-3; D gene uncertain. Per germline, CDR1 MNHNS and CDR2 SASEGT. V was clipped by 4 bases and J by 1 base, with 9 bases between them. The CDR3 runs to 14 residues. CDR3 DNA: TGTGCCAGCAGTGTTCAATCGCGCACAGATACGCAGTATTTT. This sequence encodes CASSVQSRTDTQYF.

The V call is TRBV9, the J call TRBJ1-2; D remains ambiguous. Germline assignment: CDR1 SGDLS and CDR2 YYNGEE. The CDR3 extends over 15 amino acids. V shed 5 bases and J shed 4 bases, with 18 bases lying between them. Here the CDR3 reads CASSTGSVSIYGYTF. The CDR3 DNA reads as TGTGCCAGCAGTACCGGCTCGGTTTCCATCTATGGCTACACCTTC.

The chain couples TRBV2 to TRBJ2-5; D is perhaps TRBD1 (6 bases). Germline CDR1 is SNHLY and CDR2 is FYNNEI. Trimming shortened V by 3 bases and J by 0 bases, and 17 bases separated the two germline ends. The CDR3 length is 17 residues. CDR3 region: CASSETGYRAYQETQYF. The CDR3 DNA reads TGTGCCAGCAGTGAGACTGGATACAGGGCCTACCAAGAGACCCAGTACTTC.

This chain joins TRBV6-1 and TRBJ2-7; D uncertain. V was shortened by 8 bases and J by 4 bases, with 15 bases between the two germline ends. The CDR3 covers 13 residues. Germline values: CDR1 MNHNS, CDR2 SASEGT. CDR3 protein: CASGLDGLYEQYV. As DNA, the CDR3 is TGTGCCAGCGGGCTAGATGGTCTTTACGAGCAGTACGTC.